A single sample is the source of the 14 T cell receptor beta chains below, sequenced in a study of T cell clones after liver transplantation. Sequencing was performed with immunoSEQ multiplex PCR; in TCRdb, only in-frame clones are kept and a portion is missing. Of about 21,000 clones listed, under 95% are singletons. This sample comprised CD8+ T cells from blood, obtained about 27 months after liver transplant. The receptors originated from a human patient who received a liver transplant. The graft donor may be the source of some T cells.

This clone is labeled medium-sized (0.01 to 0.1%). This chain uses TRBV6-4 with TRBJ2-3; D possibly corresponds to TRBD1 (6 bases). This CDR3 has 13 residues. V was shortened by 4 bases and J by 1 base, with 6 bases between the two germline ends. Per germline, CDR1 MRHNA and CDR2 SNTAGT. CDR3 protein: CASSAGGTDTQYF. CDR3 sequence (DNA): TGTGCCAGCAGTGCAGGGGGCACAGATACGCAGTATTTT.

V gene TRBV7-9 combines with J gene TRBJ1-2; tentatively, D is TRBD1 (6 bases). Per the germline V gene, CDR1 is SEHNR and CDR2 is FQNEAQ (reference sequence). V dropped 3 bases and J dropped 6 bases, with 17 bases sitting between them. The CDR3 totals 15 residues. This CDR3 reads CASSFHRVREDGYTF. CDR3 in DNA: TGTGCCAGCAGCTTTCACAGGGTTCGTGAGGATGGCTACACCTTC.

This chain links TRBV9 with TRBJ1-2; D unclear. The CDR3 spans 10 residues. Between the trimmed V and J ends, which lost 7 bases and 2 bases, there was a span of 3 bases. Germline V gene sequence: CDR1 SGDLS, CDR2 YYNGEE. The CDR3 loop is CASENYGYTF. The CDR3 bases are TGTGCCAGCGAAAACTATGGCTACACCTTC.

This chain links TRBV11-3 with TRBJ2-7; 7 bases map to TRBD1. From germline, CDR1 is SGHNT and CDR2 YENEEA. The CDR3 covers 15 residues. V lost 5 bases to trimming and J lost 5 bases; unmatched junction nucleotides: 12. The chain's CDR3 is CASSLGEQGIHEQYF. The DNA for the CDR3 is TGTGCCAGCAGCCTTGGAGAACAGGGGATCCACGAGCAGTACTTC.

V is TRBV27 and J is TRBJ2-7; D is unresolved. Germline lookup yields CDR1 MNHEY and CDR2 SMNVEV (reference sequence). Trimming removed 4 bases from V and 1 base from J, with 11 bases in between. This CDR3 comprises 14 residues. CDR3 protein: CASSSTPSSYEQYF. The DNA of the CDR3 is TGTGCCAGCAGTTCGACTCCCAGTTCCTACGAGCAGTACTTC.

The J gene is TRBJ1-2, the V gene TRBV5-1; possibly TRBD1 for D (6 bases). Trimming pared 4 bases from V and 4 bases from J, leaving 17 bases between. Germline CDR1 is SGHRS and CDR2 is YFSETQ. This CDR3 contains 15 residues. CDR3 region: CASSVNREDIYGYTF. As DNA, the CDR3 is TGCGCCAGCAGCGTGAACAGGGAGGATATCTATGGCTACACCTTC. The entire variable domain, with the rest obtained from reference TRBV5-1 and TRBJ1-2, is as follows: KAGVTQTPRYLIKTRGQQVTLSCSPISGHRSVSWYQQTPGQGLQFLFEYFSETQRNKGNFPGRFSGRQFSNSRSEMNVSTLELGDSALYLCASSVNREDIYGYTFGSGTRLTVV.

The chain is built from TRBV9 and TRBJ2-3, with 8 nucleotides matching TRBD2. The length of the CDR3 is 15 residues. From germline, CDR1 is SGDLS and CDR2 YYNGEE. Trimming cost V 4 bases and J 7 bases; bases outside gene matches: 11. The CDR3 coding sequence is TGTGCCAGCAGCTCGCCGGCGGGAGGTCCTTATACGCAGTATTTT. Translating it yields CASSSPAGGPYTQYF.

This clone was counted between two and nine times. The chain's CDR3 is CASSSGTTASYEQYF. CDR3 bases: TGTGCCAGCAGTTCCGGGACAACGGCGTCGTACGAGCAGTACTTC. The J gene is TRBJ2-7, the V gene TRBV27; TRBD1 might be the D (6 bases). CDR1 MNHEY and CDR2 SMNVEV come from the germline V gene (reference sequence). With 4 bases removed from V and 4 bases from J, the gap between germline ends came to 17 bases. This CDR3 is built from 15 residues.

The chain carries TRBV11-3 and TRBJ2-2; D is uncertain. This CDR3 is built from 15 residues. V was pared by 5 bases and J by 0 bases, with 10 bases between. Germline V lookup: CDR1 SGHNT, CDR2 YENEEA. The CDR3 DNA follows: TGTGCCAGCAGCGCGGAGTCTACGAACACCGGGGAGCTGTTTTTT. It encodes CASSAESTNTGELFF.

A remark on this clone: This sample includes further DNA sequences coding for the same CDR3. The CDR3 loop is CASSLSLRGEQYF. The CDR3 region has the DNA TGTGCCAGCAGTTTGTCACTCCGCGGCGAGCAGTACTTC. This rearrangement joins TRBV27 to TRBJ2-7; no clear D gene. There are 13 residues in the CDR3. V shed 3 bases and J shed 6 bases, with 12 bases lying between them. Germline CDR1 reads MNHEY; CDR2 reads SMNVEV (reference sequence).

DNA of the CDR3: TGTGCCAGCAGTGAAGCCCCTAGCGGGCATAGACTAGCCAAAAACATTCAGTACTTC. This translates into CASSEAPSGHRLAKNIQYF. The chain employs TRBV6-1 and TRBJ2-4; TRBD2 aligns across 8 bases. V was pared by 0 bases and J by 0 bases, with 10 bases of the junction left unmatched. The CDR3 has 19 residues. From germline, CDR1 is MNHNS and CDR2 SASEGT.

V is TRBV6-6 and J is TRBJ2-1; 7 positions agree with TRBD2. V dropped 6 bases and J dropped 4; count of bases not matched to a gene: 9. This CDR3 has 15 amino acids. Germline V gene data show CDR1 as MNHNY and CDR2 as SVGAGI (reference sequence). Here the CDR3 reads CASSGLEQGYNEQFF. CDR3 coding DNA: TGTGCCAGCAGCGGACTAGAGCAGGGATACAATGAGCAGTTCTTC.

The chain joins TRBV6-5 to TRBJ2-7; 8 bases align to TRBD1. The CDR3 has 12 amino acids. The germline gives CDR1 MNHEY, CDR2 SVGAGI. V lost 6 bases, J lost 4 bases, and 2 bases stayed unmatched. DNA for the CDR3: TGTGCCAGCAGACACAGGGGGTACGAGCAGTACTTC. The encoded protein is CASRHRGYEQYF.

The chain carries TRBV7-2 and TRBJ1-3; unclear D gene. V was pared by 11 bases and J by 0 bases, with 14 bases between. The CDR3 extends over 14 amino acids. Germline CDR1 and CDR2: SGHTA and FQGNSA. CDR3 sequence (DNA): TGTGCCCTGCCGGGTGAGGACTCTGGAAACACCATATATTTT. Its protein product is CALPGEDSGNTIYF. Supplemented by reference TRBV7-2 and TRBJ1-3, the full variable domain reads GAGVSQSPSNKVTEKGKDVELRCDPISGHTALYWYRQSLGQGLEFLIYFQGNSAPDKSGLPSDRFSAERTGGSVSTLTIQRTQQEDSAVYLCALPGEDSGNTIYFGEGSWLTVV.